These 19 T cell receptor beta chains were all obtained from the same sample, sequenced in a study of T cells after yellow fever vaccination. TCRdb re-called the 5' RACE reads through MiXCR, storing one row per CDR3 protein. The sample records under 50,000 distinct CDR3 sequences, 5% to 7% being singletons. This specimen was PBMCs, either bulk or a sorted T-cell subset (CD4+, CD8+, memory, or dextramer-sorted; not recorded which), taken 45 days after the yellow fever booster vaccination. The receptors derive from a man aged 25 to 40 who received the YFV17D yellow fever vaccine.

This clonotype occurred many times. This chain links TRBV20-1 with TRBJ2-1; D gene unclear. The germline V and J ends were trimmed by 3 bases and 3 bases, with 6 bases remaining between them. Germline CDR1 DFQATT, CDR2 SNEGSKA (reference sequence). The CDR3 runs 12 residues. DNA for the CDR3: TGCAGTGCTAGGATTAGCTACAATGAGCAGTTCTTC. This sequence encodes CSARISYNEQFF.

This clonotype was seen at least ten times. V gene TRBV20-1 combines with J gene TRBJ2-3; the D call may be TRBD1 or TRBD2 (5 bases each). V was cut by 0 bases and J by 1 base, with 11 bases left in between. The CDR3 spans 15 residues. Germline CDR1 and CDR2: DFQATT and SNEGSKA (reference sequence). CDR3 amino acids: CSARDLRGGTDTQYF. The DNA for the CDR3 is TGCAGTGCTAGAGATTTGAGGGGAGGCACAGATACGCAGTATTTT.

At least ten counts were recorded for this clonotype. The chain carries TRBV6-5 and TRBJ2-4, with D uncertain. The germline CDR1 and CDR2 sequences are MNHEY and SVGAGI. The length of the CDR3 is 13 residues. Trimming pared 3 bases from V and 6 bases from J, leaving 9 bases between. The CDR3 DNA reads as TGTGCCAGCAGTTATGTCCACGGAAACATTCAGTACTTC. Protein: CASSYVHGNIQYF.

This clonotype has a count of ten or more. This chain's CDR3 is CASSSLGEEQFF. For the CDR3, the DNA is TGTGCCAGCAGTTCTCTCGGGGAAGAGCAGTTCTTC. The chain has TRBV7-6 and TRBJ2-1; a weak D match, TRBD2 (5 bases). Per the germline V gene, CDR1 is SGHVS and CDR2 is FNYEAQ. With 6 bases removed from V and 10 bases from J, the gap between germline ends came to 13 bases. The CDR3 sequence is 12 residues long.

This clonotype was seen ten or more times. The CDR3 is CASSLNTQGQPQHF. The DNA of the CDR3 is TGTGCCAGCAGCTTAAATACACAGGGTCAGCCCCAGCATTTT. The J gene is TRBJ1-5, the V gene TRBV11-2; a possible D gene is TRBD1 (6 bases). This CDR3 comprises 14 residues. V lost 2 bases and J lost 6, with 11 bases in between. Germline V lookup: CDR1 SGHAT, CDR2 FQNNGV.

This clonotype has at least ten counts. The genes are TRBV12-3 or TRBV12-4 and TRBJ2-7, with 9 nucleotides matching TRBD1. CDR3 length: 15 residues. V was pared by 5 bases and J by 4 bases, with 9 bases of the junction left unmatched. The CDR3 bases are TGTGCCAGCAGTCATCTCGGGACAGGGATTTACGAGCAGTACTTC. Its translation: CASSHLGTGIYEQYF.

The sample holds a few counts of this clonotype. V usage is TRBV11-2 and J usage is TRBJ2-3; D ambiguous. This CDR3 has 14 amino acids. Trimming removed 5 bases from V and 0 bases from J, with 9 bases in between. Germline V lookup: CDR1 SGHAT, CDR2 FQNNGV. CDR3 bases: TGTGCCAGCAGCCGTCCCCAAAGCACAGATACGCAGTATTTT. Amino acid sequence: CASSRPQSTDTQYF. The whole variable domain, remainder taken from reference TRBV11-2 and TRBJ2-3, is EAGVAQSPRYKIIEKRQSVAFWCNPISGHATLYWYQQILGQGPKLLIQFQNNGVVDDSQLPKDRFSAERLKGVDSTLKIQPAKLEDSAVYLCASSRPQSTDTQYFGPGTRLTVL.

This clonotype was found many times. V is TRBV27 and J is TRBJ2-5, with D unclear. The CDR3 is 17 residues long. Per the germline V gene, CDR1 is MNHEY and CDR2 is SMNVEV (reference sequence). V was cut by 4 bases and J by 8 bases, with 26 bases left in between. This CDR3 is CASSSPLGGPSPRTQYF. CDR3 bases: TGTGCCAGCAGTTCACCTCTGGGCGGCCCTTCTCCCAGAACCCAGTACTTC.

The table lists this clonotype with a few counts. This sequence joins TRBV20-1 and TRBJ2-5; 8 positions match TRBD2. CDR1 and CDR2 (germline): DFQATT, SNEGSKA (reference sequence). After removal of 5 bases from V and 5 bases from J, the junction contained 13 bases not matched to a gene. The CDR3 is 15 residues long. The CDR3 spells CSAYPGLAVLETQYF. CDR3 DNA: TGCAGTGCTTACCCCGGACTAGCTGTTCTTGAGACCCAGTACTTC.

This clonotype has at least ten counts. This sequence joins TRBV10-3 and TRBJ2-1; 10 bases agree with TRBD2. The junction had 7 bases not matched to a gene; V was cut back by 6 bases and J by 8 bases. Germline assignment: CDR1 ENHRY and CDR2 SYGVKD. The CDR3 covers 14 residues. CDR3 DNA: TGTGCCATCAGAAAAACTAGCGGGATTGATGAGCAGTTCTTC. This translates into CAIRKTSGIDEQFF.

J is TRBJ2-7 and V is TRBV4-3, with 11 positions matching TRBD1. The CDR3 totals 16 residues. V lost 4 bases to trimming and J lost 2 bases; unmatched junction nucleotides: 7. Germline CDR1 and CDR2: LGHNA and YSLEER. CDR3 sequence: CASSRLSGQGAYEQYF. Written as DNA, the CDR3 is TGCGCCAGCAGCCGCCTATCGGGACAGGGGGCCTACGAGCAGTACTTC.

Note on this clonotype: Possible read error: a much larger clone is one base away. The chain uses TRBV5-1 and TRBJ2-1, with D perhaps matching TRBD1 (5 bases). The length of the CDR3 is 15 residues. The germline gives CDR1 SGHRS, CDR2 YFSETQ. V lost 0 bases to trimming and J lost 7 bases, with 14 bases between them. CDR3 sequence (DNA): TGCGCCAGCAGCTTGGCCAAGGGGATGACAAATGAGCAGTTCTTC. Its protein product is CASSLAKGMTNEQFF. Full variable domain (remainder filled in from reference TRBV5-1 and TRBJ2-1): KAGVTQTPRYLIKTRGQQVTLSCSPISGHRSVSWYQQTPGQGLQFLFEYFSETQRNKGNFPGRFSGRQFSNSRSEMNVSTLELGDSALYLCASSLAKGMTNEQFFGPGTRLTVL.

This clonotype was seen ten or more times. CDR3 DNA sequence: TGTGCCAGCAGCTCCTACAGACTAGCGGGAGGAGAGACCCAGTACTTC. It is translated as CASSSYRLAGGETQYF. The V gene is TRBV28, the J gene TRBJ2-5, with 13 bases matching TRBD2. CDR1 is MDHEN and CDR2 is SYDVKM in the germline V gene. V shed 6 bases, J shed 4 bases, and the junction held 8 bases outside the gene matches. The CDR3 extends over 16 amino acids.

This clonotype was counted only a few times. The gene calls are TRBV7-2 and TRBJ1-1; D gene unclear. This CDR3 contains 16 residues. V was trimmed by 2 bases and J by 0 bases, leaving 13 bases between them. Germline lookup yields CDR1 SGHTA and CDR2 FQGNSA. The CDR3 reads CASSLTPGAMNTEAFF. The CDR3 DNA follows: TGTGCCAGCAGCTTAACCCCGGGCGCCATGAACACTGAAGCTTTCTTT.

The sample holds many counts of this clonotype. This chain uses TRBV20-1 with TRBJ2-1, with D possibly being TRBD2 (7 bases). The CDR3 has 17 amino acids. The ends were cut back, 1 base at V and 8 bases at J, with 24 bases in the middle. Per germline, CDR1 DFQATT and CDR2 SNEGSKA (reference sequence). The CDR3 nucleotides are TGCAGTGCTAGAGCCCCGGGGGGCGCGGGGCCCCAGGATGAGCAGTTCTTC. It specifies CSARAPGGAGPQDEQFF.

This clonotype was counted ten times or more. The chain employs TRBV3-1 and TRBJ2-2; 7 bases fit TRBD2. With V trimmed by 4 bases and J by 0 bases, 2 bases remained unmatched. Germline V CDR1 and CDR2: LGHDT, YNNKEL (reference sequence). The CDR3 runs 15 residues. The CDR3 protein is CASSRLAANTGELFF. In DNA form, the CDR3 reads TGTGCCAGCAGCCGCCTAGCGGCGAACACCGGGGAGCTGTTTTTT.

Note on this clonotype: This may arise from a read error, as a much more abundant clone is one base away. J is TRBJ2-5 and V is TRBV28; TRBD2 is a possible D gene (8 bases). V was pared by 3 bases and J by 9 bases, with 20 bases between. Germline CDR1 and CDR2: MDHEN and SYDVKM. The CDR3 has 15 residues. The CDR3 loop reads CASSLTGGGPGAQYF. The CDR3 bases are TGTGCCAGCAGTTTGACGGGAGGGGGCCCAGGGGCCCAGTACTTC.

The sample holds a few counts of this clonotype. The chain recombines TRBV7-2 with TRBJ2-1, with TRBD2 identical over 9 bases. Germline trimming cut 1 base from V and 4 bases from J; bases unmatched to any gene: 5. Germline V gene lookup returns CDR1 SGHTA and CDR2 FQGNSA. This CDR3 spans 16 amino acids. DNA for the CDR3: TGTGCCAGCAGCTTAGAAGTCACTAGCGGGTACAATGAGCAGTTCTTC. Encoded protein: CASSLEVTSGYNEQFF. Complete variable domain (other parts from reference TRBV7-2 and TRBJ2-1): GAGVSQSPSNKVTEKGKDVELRCDPISGHTALYWYRQSLGQGLEFLIYFQGNSAPDKSGLPSDRFSAERTGGSVSTLTIQRTQQEDSAVYLCASSLEVTSGYNEQFFGPGTRLTVL.

This clonotype was counted a few times. The chain combines TRBV7-2 with TRBJ2-4, with 9 positions matching TRBD1. Germline V gives CDR1 SGHTA, CDR2 FQGNSA. The ends lost 5 bases at V and 7 bases at J; junction bases unmatched: 12. The CDR3 has 16 amino acids. In nucleotides, the CDR3 is TGTGCCAGCAGCCATCCCCCGGGACAGGGATTCAACATTCAGTACTTC. Translated, it gives CASSHPPGQGFNIQYF.